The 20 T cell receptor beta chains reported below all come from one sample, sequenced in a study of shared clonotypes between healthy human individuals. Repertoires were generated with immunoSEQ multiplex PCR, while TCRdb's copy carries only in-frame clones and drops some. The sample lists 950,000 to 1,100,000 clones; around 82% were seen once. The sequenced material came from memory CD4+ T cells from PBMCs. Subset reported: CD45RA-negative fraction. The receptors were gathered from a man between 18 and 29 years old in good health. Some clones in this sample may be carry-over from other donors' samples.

CDR3 region: CSVVVAGSETQYF. CDR3 coding DNA: TGCAGCGTTGTGGTAGCGGGATCAGAGACCCAGTACTTC. The V call is TRBV29-1, the J call TRBJ2-5, with TRBD2 matching over 8 bases. The junction had 5 bases not matched to a gene; V was cut back by 4 bases and J by 4 bases. CDR1 is SQVTM and CDR2 is ANQGSEA in the germline V gene. The CDR3 is 13 amino acids.

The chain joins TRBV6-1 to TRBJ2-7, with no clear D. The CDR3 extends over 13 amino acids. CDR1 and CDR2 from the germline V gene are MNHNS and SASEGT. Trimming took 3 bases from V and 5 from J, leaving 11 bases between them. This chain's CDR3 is CASSERIKDEQYF. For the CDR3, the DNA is TGTGCCAGCAGTGAGCGGATCAAGGACGAGCAGTACTTC.

CDR3 amino acids: CAISELGSLNTEAFF. In DNA form, the CDR3 reads TGTGCCATCAGTGAGTTGGGCAGCTTGAACACTGAAGCTTTCTTT. V gene TRBV10-3 combines with J gene TRBJ1-1; D not certain. The CDR3 has 15 residues. Trimming took 1 base from V and 0 from J, leaving 9 bases between them. CDR1 is ENHRY, CDR2 SYGVKD, per germline.

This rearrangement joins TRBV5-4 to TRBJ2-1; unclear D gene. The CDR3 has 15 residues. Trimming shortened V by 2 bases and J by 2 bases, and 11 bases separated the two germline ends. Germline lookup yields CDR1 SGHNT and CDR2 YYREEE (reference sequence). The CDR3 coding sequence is TGTGCCAGCAGCTTCGTGGGAAGTCCCTACAATGAGCAGTTCTTC. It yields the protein CASSFVGSPYNEQFF.

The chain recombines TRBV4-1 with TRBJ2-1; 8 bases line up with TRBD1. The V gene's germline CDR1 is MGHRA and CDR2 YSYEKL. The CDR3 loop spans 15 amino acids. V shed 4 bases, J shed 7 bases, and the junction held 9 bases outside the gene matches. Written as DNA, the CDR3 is TGCGCCAGCAGCCTCCCGGGCAGGGGGCAAAATGAGCAGTTCTTC. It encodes CASSLPGRGQNEQFF.

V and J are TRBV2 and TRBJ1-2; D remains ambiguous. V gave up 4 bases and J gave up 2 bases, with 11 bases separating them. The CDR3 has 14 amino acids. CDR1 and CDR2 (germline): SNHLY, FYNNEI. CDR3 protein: CASSVQQVNYGYTF. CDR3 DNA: TGTGCCAGCAGTGTGCAGCAGGTGAACTATGGCTACACCTTC.

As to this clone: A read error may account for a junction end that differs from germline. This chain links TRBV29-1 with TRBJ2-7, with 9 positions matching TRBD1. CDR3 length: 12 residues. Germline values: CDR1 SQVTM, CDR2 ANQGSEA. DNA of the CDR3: TGCAGCGTTGTCGGGACAGGGTACGTGCAGTACTTC. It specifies CSVVGTGYVQYF.

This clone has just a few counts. The DNA for the CDR3 is TGTGCCTGGATGAGGGGCACTGAAGCTTTCTTT. Translation: CAWMRGTEAFF. The V call is TRBV30, the J call TRBJ1-1, with D possibly TRBD1 on 5 matching bases. V was shortened by 4 bases and J by 4 bases, with 7 bases between the two germline ends. Germline loops: CDR1 GTSNPN, CDR2 SVGIG (reference sequence). CDR3 size: 11 residues.

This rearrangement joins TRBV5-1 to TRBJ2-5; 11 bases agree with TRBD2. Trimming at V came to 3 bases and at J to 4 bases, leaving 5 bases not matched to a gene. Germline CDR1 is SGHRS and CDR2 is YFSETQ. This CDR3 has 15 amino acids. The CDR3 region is CASSSLLAGAETQYF. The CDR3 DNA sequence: TGCGCCAGCAGCTCCCTACTAGCGGGAGCAGAGACCCAGTACTTC.

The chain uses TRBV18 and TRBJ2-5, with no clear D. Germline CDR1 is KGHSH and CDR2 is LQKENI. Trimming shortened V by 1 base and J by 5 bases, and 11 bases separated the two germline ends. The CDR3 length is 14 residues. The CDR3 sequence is CASSPQSRGETQYF. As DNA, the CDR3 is TGTGCCAGCTCACCACAATCCCGTGGGGAGACCCAGTACTTC.

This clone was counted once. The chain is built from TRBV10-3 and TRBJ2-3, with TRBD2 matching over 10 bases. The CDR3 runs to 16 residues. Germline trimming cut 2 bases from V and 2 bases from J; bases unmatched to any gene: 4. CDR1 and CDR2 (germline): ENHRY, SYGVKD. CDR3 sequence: CAISEGLAGATDTQYF. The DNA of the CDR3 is TGTGCCATCAGTGAGGGGCTAGCGGGAGCCACAGATACGCAGTATTTT.

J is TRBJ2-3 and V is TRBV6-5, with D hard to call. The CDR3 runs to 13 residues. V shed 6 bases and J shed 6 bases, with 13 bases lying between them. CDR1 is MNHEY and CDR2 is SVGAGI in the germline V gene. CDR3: CASSKTVGDTQYF. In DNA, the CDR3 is TGTGCCAGCAGCAAAACCGTTGGGGATACGCAGTATTTT.

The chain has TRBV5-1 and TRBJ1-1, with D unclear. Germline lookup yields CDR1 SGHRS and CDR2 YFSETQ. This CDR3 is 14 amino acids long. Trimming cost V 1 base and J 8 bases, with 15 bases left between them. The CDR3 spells CASSLQEGPAEAFF. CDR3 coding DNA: TGCGCCAGCAGCTTGCAAGAGGGCCCGGCGGAAGCTTTCTTT.

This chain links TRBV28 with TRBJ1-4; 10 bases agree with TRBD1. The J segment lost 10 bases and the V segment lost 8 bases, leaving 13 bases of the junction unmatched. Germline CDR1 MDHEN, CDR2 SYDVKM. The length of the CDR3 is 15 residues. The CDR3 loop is CASGLGQGHSGKLFF. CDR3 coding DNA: TGTGCCAGCGGCTTGGGACAGGGGCATAGTGGAAAACTGTTTTTT.

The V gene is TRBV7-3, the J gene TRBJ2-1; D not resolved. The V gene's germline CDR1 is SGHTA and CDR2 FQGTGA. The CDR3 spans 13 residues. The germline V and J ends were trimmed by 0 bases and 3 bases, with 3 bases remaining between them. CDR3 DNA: TGTGCCAGCAGCTTAACAGACTACAATGAGCAGTTCTTC. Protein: CASSLTDYNEQFF.

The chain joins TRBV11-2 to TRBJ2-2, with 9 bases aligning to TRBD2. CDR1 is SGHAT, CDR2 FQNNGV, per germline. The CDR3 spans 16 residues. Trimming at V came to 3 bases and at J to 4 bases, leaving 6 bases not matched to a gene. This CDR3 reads CASSFIAGVVTGELFF. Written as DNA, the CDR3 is TGTGCCAGCAGCTTCATAGCGGGAGTGGTCACCGGGGAGCTGTTTTTT. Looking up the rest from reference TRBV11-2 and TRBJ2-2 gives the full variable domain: EAGVAQSPRYKIIEKRQSVAFWCNPISGHATLYWYQQILGQGPKLLIQFQNNGVVDDSQLPKDRFSAERLKGVDSTLKIQPAKLEDSAVYLCASSFIAGVVTGELFFGEGSRLTVL.

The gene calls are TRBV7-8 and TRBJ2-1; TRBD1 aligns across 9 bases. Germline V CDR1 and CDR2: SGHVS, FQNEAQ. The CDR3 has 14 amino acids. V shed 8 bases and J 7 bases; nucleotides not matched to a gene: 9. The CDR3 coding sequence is TGTGCCAGCGGAACCGGGACAGGGAAGAATGAGCAGTTCTTC. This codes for CASGTGTGKNEQFF.

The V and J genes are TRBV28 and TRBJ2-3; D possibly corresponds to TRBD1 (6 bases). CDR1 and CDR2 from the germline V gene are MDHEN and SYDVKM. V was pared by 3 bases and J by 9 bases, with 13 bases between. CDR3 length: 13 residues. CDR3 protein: CASSFSGTQTQYF. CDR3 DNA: TGTGCCAGCAGTTTCTCCGGGACACAAACGCAGTATTTT.

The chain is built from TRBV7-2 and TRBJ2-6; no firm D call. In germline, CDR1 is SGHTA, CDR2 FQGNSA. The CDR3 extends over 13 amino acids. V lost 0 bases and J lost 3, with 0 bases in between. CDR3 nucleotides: TGTGCCAGCAGCTTAGCTGGGGCCAACGTCCTGACTTTC. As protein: CASSLAGANVLTF.

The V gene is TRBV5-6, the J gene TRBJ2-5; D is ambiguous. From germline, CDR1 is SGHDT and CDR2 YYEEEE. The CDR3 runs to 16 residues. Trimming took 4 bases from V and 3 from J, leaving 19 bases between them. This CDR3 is CASSPTSRGSKETQYF. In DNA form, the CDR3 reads TGTGCCAGCAGCCCGACCTCCAGAGGATCAAAAGAGACCCAGTACTTC. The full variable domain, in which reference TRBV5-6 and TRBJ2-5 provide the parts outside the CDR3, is DAGVTQSPTHLIKTRGQQVTLRCSPKSGHDTVSWYQQALGQGPQFIFQYYEEEERQRGNFPDRFSGHQFPNYSSELNVNALLLGDSALYLCASSPTSRGSKETQYFGPGTRLLVL.